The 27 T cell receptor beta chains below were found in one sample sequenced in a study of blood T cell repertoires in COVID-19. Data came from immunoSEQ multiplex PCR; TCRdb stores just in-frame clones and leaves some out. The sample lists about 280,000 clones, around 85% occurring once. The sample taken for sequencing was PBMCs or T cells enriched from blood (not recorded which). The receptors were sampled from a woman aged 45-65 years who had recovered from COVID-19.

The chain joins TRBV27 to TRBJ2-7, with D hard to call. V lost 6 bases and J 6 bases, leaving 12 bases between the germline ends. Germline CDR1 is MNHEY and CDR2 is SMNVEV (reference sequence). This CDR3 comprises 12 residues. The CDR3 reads CASRILGREQYF. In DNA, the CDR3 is TGTGCCAGCAGAATTCTTGGCCGCGAGCAGTACTTC.

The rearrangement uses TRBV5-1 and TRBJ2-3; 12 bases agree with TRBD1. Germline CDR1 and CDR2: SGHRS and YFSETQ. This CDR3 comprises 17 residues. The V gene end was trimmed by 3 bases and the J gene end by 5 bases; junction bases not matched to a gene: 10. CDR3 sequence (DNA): TGCGCCAGCAGCTCCTCCGGGACAGGGGGCATTTTAGATACGCAGTATTTT. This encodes CASSSSGTGGILDTQYF.

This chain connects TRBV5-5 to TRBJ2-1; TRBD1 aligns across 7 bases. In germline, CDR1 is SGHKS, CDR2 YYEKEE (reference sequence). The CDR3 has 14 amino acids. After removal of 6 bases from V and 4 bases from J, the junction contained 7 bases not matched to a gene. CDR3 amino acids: CASIPGTEYNEQFF. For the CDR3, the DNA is TGTGCCAGCATACCCGGGACAGAATACAATGAGCAGTTCTTC.

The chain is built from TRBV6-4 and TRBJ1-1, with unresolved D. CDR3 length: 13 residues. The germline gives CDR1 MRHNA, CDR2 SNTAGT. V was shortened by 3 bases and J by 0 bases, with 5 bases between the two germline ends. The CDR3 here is CASSEAVNTEAFF. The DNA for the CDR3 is TGTGCCAGCAGTGAAGCGGTGAACACTGAAGCTTTCTTT.

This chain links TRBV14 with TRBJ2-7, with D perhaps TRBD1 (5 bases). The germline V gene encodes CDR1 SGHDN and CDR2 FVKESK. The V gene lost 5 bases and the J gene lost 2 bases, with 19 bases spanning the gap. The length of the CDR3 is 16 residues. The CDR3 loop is CASSSANGHITYEQYF. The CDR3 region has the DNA TGTGCCAGCAGCTCTGCAAATGGACACATTACCTACGAGCAGTACTTC. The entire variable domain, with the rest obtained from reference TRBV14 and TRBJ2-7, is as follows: EAGVTQFPSHSVIEKGQTVTLRCDPISGHDNLYWYRRVMGKEIKFLLHFVKESKQDESGMPNNRFLAERTGGTYSTLKVQPAELEDSGVYFCASSSANGHITYEQYFGPGTRLTVT.

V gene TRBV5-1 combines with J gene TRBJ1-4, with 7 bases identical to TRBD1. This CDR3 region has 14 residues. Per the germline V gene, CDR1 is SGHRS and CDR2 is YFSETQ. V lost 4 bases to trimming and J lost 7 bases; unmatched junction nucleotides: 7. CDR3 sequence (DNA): TGCGCCAGCAGCCTAGGACAGGCGTCTGAAAAACTGTTTTTT. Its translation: CASSLGQASEKLFF.

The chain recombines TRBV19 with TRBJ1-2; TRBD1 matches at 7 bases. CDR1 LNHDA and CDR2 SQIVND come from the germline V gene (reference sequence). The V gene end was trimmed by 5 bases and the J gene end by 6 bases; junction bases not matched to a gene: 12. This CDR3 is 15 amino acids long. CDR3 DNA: TGTGCCAGTAGTTTAAATTGGAGACAGGGTGATGGCTACACCTTC. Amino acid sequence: CASSLNWRQGDGYTF.

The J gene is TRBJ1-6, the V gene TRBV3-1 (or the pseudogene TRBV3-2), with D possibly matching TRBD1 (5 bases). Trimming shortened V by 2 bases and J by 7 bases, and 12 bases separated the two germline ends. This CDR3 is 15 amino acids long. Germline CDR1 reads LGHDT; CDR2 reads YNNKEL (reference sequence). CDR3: CASSQQGFLNSPLHF. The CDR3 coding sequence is TGTGCCAGCAGCCAACAGGGTTTTCTCAATTCACCCCTCCACTTT.

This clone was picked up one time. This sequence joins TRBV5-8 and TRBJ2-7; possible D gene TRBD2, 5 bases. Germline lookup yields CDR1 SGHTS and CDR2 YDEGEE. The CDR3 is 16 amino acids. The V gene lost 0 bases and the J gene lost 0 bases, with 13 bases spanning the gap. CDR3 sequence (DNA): TGTGCCAGCAGCTTGGGCTACTGGGAGAGCTCCTACGAGCAGTACTTC. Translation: CASSLGYWESSYEQYF.

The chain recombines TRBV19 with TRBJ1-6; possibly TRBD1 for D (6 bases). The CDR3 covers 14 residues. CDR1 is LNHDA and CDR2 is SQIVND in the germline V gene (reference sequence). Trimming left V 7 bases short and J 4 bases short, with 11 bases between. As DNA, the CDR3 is TGTGCCAGTAAACTGACAGGTTATAATTCACCCCTCCACTTT. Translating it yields CASKLTGYNSPLHF.

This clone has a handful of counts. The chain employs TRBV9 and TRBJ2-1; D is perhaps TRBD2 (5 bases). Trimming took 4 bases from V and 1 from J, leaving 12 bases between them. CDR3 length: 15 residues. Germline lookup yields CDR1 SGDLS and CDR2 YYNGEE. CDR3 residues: CASSPAWESYNEQFF. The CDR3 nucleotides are TGTGCCAGCAGCCCCGCCTGGGAGTCCTACAATGAGCAGTTCTTC.

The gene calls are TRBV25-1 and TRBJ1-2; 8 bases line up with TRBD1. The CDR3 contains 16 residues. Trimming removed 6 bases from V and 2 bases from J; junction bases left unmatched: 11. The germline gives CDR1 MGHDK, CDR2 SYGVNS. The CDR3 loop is CASSHIGQGGNYGYTF. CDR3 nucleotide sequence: TGTGCCAGCAGCCACATCGGACAGGGTGGGAACTATGGCTACACCTTC.

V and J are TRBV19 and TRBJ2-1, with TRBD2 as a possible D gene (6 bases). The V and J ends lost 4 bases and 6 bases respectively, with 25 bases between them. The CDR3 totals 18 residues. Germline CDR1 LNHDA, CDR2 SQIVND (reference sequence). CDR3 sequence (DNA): TGTGCCAGTAGTAGCTTCAGAGAGACTAGGCCCTCCCCCAATGAGCAGTTCTTC. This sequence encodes CASSSFRETRPSPNEQFF.

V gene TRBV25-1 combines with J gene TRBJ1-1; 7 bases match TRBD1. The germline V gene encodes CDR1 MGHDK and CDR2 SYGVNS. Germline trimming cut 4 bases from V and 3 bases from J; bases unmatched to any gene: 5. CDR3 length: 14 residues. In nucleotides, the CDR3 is TGTGCCAGCAGTGCAACAGGGGTCTACACTGAAGCTTTCTTT. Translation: CASSATGVYTEAFF.

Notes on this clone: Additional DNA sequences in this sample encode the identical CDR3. CDR3 amino acids: CAWSVTGYEQYF. For the CDR3, the DNA is TGTGCCTGGAGTGTAACAGGCTACGAGCAGTACTTC. This chain uses TRBV30 with TRBJ2-7, with a possible D match to TRBD1 (5 bases). Trimming left V 0 bases short and J 3 bases short, with 6 bases between. The CDR3 totals 12 residues. CDR1 GTSNPN and CDR2 SVGIG come from the germline V gene (reference sequence). The full variable domain, completed using reference TRBV30 and TRBJ2-7, is SQTIHQWPATLVQPVGSPLSLECTVEGTSNPNLYWYRQAAGRGLQLLFYSVGIGQISSEVPQNLSASRPQDRQFILSSKKLLLSDSGFYLCAWSVTGYEQYFGPGTRLTVT.

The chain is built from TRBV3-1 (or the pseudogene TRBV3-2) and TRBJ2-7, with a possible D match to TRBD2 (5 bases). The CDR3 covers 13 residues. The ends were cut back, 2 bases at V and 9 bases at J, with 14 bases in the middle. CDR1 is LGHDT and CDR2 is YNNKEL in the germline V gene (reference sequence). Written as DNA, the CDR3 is TGTGCCAGCAGCCAAAACCTGGGCGGGTGGCAGTACTTC. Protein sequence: CASSQNLGGWQYF.

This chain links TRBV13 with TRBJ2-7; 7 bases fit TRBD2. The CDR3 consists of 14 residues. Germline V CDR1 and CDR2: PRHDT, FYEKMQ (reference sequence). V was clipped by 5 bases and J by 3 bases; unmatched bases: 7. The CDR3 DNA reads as TGTGCCAGCAGCCCCCGAGCGGGAAGCTACGAGCAGTACTTC. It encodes CASSPRAGSYEQYF.

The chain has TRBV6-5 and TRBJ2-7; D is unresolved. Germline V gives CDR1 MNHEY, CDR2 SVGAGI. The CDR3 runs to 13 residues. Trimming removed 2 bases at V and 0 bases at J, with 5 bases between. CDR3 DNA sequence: TGTGCCAGCAGTTACCACGGCTCCTACGAGCAGTACTTC. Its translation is CASSYHGSYEQYF.

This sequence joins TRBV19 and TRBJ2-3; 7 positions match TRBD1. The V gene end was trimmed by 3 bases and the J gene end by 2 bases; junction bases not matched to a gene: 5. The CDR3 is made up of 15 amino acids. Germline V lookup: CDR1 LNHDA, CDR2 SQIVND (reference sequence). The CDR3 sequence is CASSIDRVATDTQYF. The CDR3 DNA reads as TGTGCCAGTAGTATTGACAGGGTTGCCACAGATACGCAGTATTTT. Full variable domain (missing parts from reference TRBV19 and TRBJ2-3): DGGITQSPKYLFRKEGQNVTLSCEQNLNHDAMYWYRQDPGQGLRLIYYSQIVNDFQKGDIAEGYSVSREKKESFPLTVTSAQKNPTAFYLCASSIDRVATDTQYFGPGTRLTVL.

Here the CDR3 DNA reads TGTGCCAGCAGGGTCCGCACCAGCACTGAAGCTTTCTTT. Its translation is CASRVRTSTEAFF. The V and J genes are TRBV12-3 or TRBV12-4 and TRBJ1-1; D is ambiguous. Trimming cost V 6 bases and J 4 bases, with 12 bases left between them. The CDR3 is 13 amino acids.

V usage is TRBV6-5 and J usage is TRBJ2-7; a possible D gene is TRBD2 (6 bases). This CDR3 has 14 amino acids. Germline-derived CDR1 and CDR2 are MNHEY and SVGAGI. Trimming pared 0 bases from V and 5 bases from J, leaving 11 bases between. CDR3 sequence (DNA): TGTGCCAGCAGTTACTCTAGCGGCTGGCACGAGCAGTACTTC. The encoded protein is CASSYSSGWHEQYF.

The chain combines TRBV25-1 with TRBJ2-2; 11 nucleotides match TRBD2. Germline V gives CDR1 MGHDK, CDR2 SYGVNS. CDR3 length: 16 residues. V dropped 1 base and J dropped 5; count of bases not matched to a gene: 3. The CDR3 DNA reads TGTGCCAGCAGTGAATCCTGGACTAGCGGGACCGGGGAGCTGTTTTTT. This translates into CASSESWTSGTGELFF.

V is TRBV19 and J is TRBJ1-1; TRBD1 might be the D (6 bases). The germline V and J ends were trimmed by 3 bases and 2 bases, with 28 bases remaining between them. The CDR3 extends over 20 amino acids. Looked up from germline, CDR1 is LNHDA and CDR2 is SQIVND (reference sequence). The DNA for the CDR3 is TGTGCCAGTAGTATGAGGGCAGGGGCTCAGGGGAGACGCAAAAACACTGAAGCTTTCTTT. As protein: CASSMRAGAQGRRKNTEAFF.

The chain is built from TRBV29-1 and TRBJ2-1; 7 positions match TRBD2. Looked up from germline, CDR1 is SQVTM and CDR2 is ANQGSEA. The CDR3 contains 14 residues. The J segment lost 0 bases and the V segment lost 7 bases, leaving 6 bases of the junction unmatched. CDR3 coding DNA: TGCAGCGGTCAGGGCGGGAGCTCCTACAATGAGCAGTTCTTC. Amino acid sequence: CSGQGGSSYNEQFF.

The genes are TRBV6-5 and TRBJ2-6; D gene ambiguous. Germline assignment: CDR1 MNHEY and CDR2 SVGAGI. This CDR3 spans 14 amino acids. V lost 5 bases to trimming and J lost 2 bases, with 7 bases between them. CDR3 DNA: TGTGCCAGCAGTAGTCAGGCTGGGGCCAACGTCCTGACTTTC. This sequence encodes CASSSQAGANVLTF.

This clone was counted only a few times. CDR3 in amino acids: CAWSVDRGASGELFF. CDR3 coding DNA: TGTGCCTGGAGCGTCGACAGGGGCGCGAGCGGGGAGCTGTTTTTT. V gene TRBV30 combines with J gene TRBJ2-2; TRBD1 agrees at 8 bases. CDR1 is GTSNPN, CDR2 SVGIG, per germline (reference sequence). With V trimmed by 3 bases and J by 7 bases, 10 bases remained unmatched. The CDR3 contains 15 residues.

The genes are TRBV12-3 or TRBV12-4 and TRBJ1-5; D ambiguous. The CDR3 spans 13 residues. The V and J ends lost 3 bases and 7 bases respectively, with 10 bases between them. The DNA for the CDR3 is TGTGCCAGCAGTTTGGTAGTTCGGCAGCCCCAGCATTTT. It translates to CASSLVVRQPQHF.